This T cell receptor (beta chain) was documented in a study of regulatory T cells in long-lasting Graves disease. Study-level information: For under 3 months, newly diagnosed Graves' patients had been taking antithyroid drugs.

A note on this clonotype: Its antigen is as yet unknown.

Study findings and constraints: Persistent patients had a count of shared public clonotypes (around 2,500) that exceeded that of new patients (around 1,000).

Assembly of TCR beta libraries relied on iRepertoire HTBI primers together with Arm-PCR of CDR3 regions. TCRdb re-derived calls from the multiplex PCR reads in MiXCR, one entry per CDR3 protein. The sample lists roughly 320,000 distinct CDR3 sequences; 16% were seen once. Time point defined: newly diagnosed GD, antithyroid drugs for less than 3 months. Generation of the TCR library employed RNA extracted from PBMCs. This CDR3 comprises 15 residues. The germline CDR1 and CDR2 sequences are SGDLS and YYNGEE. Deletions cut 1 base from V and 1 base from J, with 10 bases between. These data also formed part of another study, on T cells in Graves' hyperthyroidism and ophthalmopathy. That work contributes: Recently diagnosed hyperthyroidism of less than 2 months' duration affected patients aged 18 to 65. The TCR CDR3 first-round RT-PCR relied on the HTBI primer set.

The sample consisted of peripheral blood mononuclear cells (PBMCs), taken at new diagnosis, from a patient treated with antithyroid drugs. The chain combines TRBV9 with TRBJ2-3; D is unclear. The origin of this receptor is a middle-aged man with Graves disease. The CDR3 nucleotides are TGTGCCAGCAGCGTAACAGTTAGCCGCACAGATACGCAGTATTTT. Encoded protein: CASSVTVSRTDTQYF.